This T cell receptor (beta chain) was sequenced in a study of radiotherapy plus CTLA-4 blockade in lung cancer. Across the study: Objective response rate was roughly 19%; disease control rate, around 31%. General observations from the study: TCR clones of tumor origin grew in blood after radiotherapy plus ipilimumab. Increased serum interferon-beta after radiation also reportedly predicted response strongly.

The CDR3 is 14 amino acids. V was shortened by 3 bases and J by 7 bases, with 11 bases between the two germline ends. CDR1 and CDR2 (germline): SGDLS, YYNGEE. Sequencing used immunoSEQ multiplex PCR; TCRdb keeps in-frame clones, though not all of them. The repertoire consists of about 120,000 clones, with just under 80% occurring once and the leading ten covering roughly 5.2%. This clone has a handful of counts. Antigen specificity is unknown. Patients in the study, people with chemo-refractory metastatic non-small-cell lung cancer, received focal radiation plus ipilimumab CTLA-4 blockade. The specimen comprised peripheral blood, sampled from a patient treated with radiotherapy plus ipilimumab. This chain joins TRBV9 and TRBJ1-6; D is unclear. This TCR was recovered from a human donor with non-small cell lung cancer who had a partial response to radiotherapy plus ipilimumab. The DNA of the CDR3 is TGTGCCAGCAGCGAGCTCCCGGGGAATTCACCCCTCCACTTT. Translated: CASSELPGNSPLHF.